The 9 T cell receptor beta chains below all came from one sample that was sequenced in a study of metastatic and nonmetastatic thyroid tumors. Not a single patient had been given any form of treatment at any point before undergoing thyroid surgery. TCRdb reanalyzed the PCR reads via MiXCR. This sample has about 92,000 clones, with about 15% found just once. Material: blood. The receptors here all came from a female donor with papillary thyroid cancer or a benign thyroid nodule (not recorded which). Some clones in this sample may be carry-over from other donors' samples.

As regards this clone: An end of the junction does not agree with germline; a read error may underlie this. The J gene is TRBJ2-1, the V gene TRBV3-1; 7 bases map to TRBD2. CDR1 and CDR2 (germline): LGHDT, YNNKEL (reference sequence). There are 13 residues in the CDR3. Here the CDR3 DNA reads TGTGCCAGCAGCCAAGGGCGGGGGAATGAGCATTTCTTC. This codes for CASSQGRGNEHFF.

This clone appeared many times. The chain recombines TRBV7-8 with TRBJ1-4; possibly TRBD1 for D (5 bases). Trimming removed 5 bases from V and 6 bases from J, with 13 bases in between. This CDR3 comprises 14 residues. CDR1 and CDR2 from the germline V gene are SGHVS and FQNEAQ. This CDR3 reads CASSLDTGHEKLFF. The CDR3 coding sequence is TGTGCCAGCAGCCTGGACACAGGACATGAAAAACTGTTTTTT.

This clone was counted many times. The chain recombines TRBV19 with TRBJ2-2; D unresolved. Germline assignment: CDR1 LNHDA and CDR2 SQIVND (reference sequence). The CDR3 length is 14 residues. Trimming took off 4 bases at V and 0 bases at J, with 6 bases between the two ends. The CDR3 is CASSTYTNTGELFF. The DNA of the CDR3 is TGTGCCAGTAGTACCTACACGAACACCGGGGAGCTGTTTTTT.

This clone was seen repeatedly, ten times or more. This chain uses TRBV3-1 with TRBJ2-2; D unresolved. This CDR3 is built from 12 residues. CDR1 is LGHDT and CDR2 is YNNKEL in the germline V gene (reference sequence). V was cut by 4 bases and J by 6 bases, with 6 bases left in between. CDR3 nucleotides: TGTGCCAGCAGCCGTACACCCGGGGAGCTGTTTTTT. Encoded protein: CASSRTPGELFF.

This clone was seen many times. V usage is TRBV28 and J usage is TRBJ2-7; D is ambiguous. Germline CDR1 MDHEN, CDR2 SYDVKM. This CDR3 has 12 residues. V shed 4 bases and J shed 3 bases, with 7 bases lying between them. The CDR3 loop is CASSYISYEQYF. CDR3 bases: TGTGCCAGCAGTTACATCAGCTACGAGCAGTACTTC.

This clone was seen many times. The chain couples TRBV6-1 to TRBJ2-5, with D perhaps matching TRBD1 or TRBD2 (7 bases each). V was pared by 4 bases and J by 0 bases, with 15 bases between. Germline CDR1 is MNHNS and CDR2 is SASEGT. The CDR3 is made up of 16 amino acids. Here the CDR3 reads CASSGGGQLYQETQYF. CDR3 coding DNA: TGTGCCAGCAGTGGGGGGGGACAGCTGTACCAAGAGACCCAGTACTTC.

This clone is medium-sized (0.01 to 0.1%). The chain employs TRBV7-9 and TRBJ1-2; unclear D gene. Trimming removed 1 base at V and 4 bases at J, with 4 bases between. This CDR3 spans 12 amino acids. Germline CDR1 and CDR2: SEHNR and FQNEAQ (reference sequence). CDR3 sequence: CASSLEIYGYTF. In DNA, the CDR3 is TGTGCCAGCAGCTTAGAGATCTATGGCTACACCTTC.

In its sample, this clone was seen many times. One base away lies a much larger clone, so this may be a sequencing read error. The chain uses TRBV30 and TRBJ2-7, with TRBD1 identical over 9 bases. The V gene end was trimmed by 4 bases and the J gene end by 6 bases; junction bases not matched to a gene: 10. The CDR3 is 14 residues long. Germline V gives CDR1 GTSNPN, CDR2 SVGIG (reference sequence). CDR3 amino acids: CAWTPGQGRREQYF. CDR3 DNA sequence: TGTGCCTGGACCCCGGGACAGGGTCGGCGCGAGCAGTACTTC.

This clone came up many times. The chain recombines TRBV6-1 with TRBJ1-5; unclear D gene. The CDR3 is 14 residues long. Trimming removed 7 bases from V and 0 bases from J, with 10 bases in between. CDR1 MNHNS and CDR2 SASEGT come from the germline V gene. The CDR3 sequence is CASKDGNSNQPQHF. For the CDR3, the DNA is TGTGCCAGCAAGGATGGGAATAGCAATCAGCCCCAGCATTTT.